This T cell receptor beta chain was documented in a study of cytomegalovirus exposure and HLA in healthy donors. Study-level information: It was reported in a later analysis that the same platform had been used for the 100 to 150 validation repertoires as for the 550 to 700 first-cohort repertoires.

About this clone: As yet, its antigen is unknown.

Study outcomes and limitations: According to a subsequent analysis, TCR clusters identified in the first cohort showed a tendency to co-occur across the roughly 130 validation repertoires.

The CDR3 has 16 amino acids. V was pared by 3 bases and J by 2 bases, with 8 bases of the junction left unmatched. CDR1 SGHAT and CDR2 FQDESV come from the germline V gene (reference sequence). The protocol was immunoSEQ multiplex PCR, while the TCRdb copy is restricted to in-frame clones and leaves out a portion. The data contain approximately 300,000 clones, 86% of them seen just once; the ten biggest clones take up around 0.84%. This clonotype was obtained from a woman in her late teens or twenties in good health and CMV-seronegative. The chain uses TRBV11-1 and TRBJ2-3; 7 nucleotides align to TRBD2. Sequencing used PBMCs. The CDR3 loop is CASSLFGRRFTDTQYF. The CDR3 bases are TGTGCCAGCAGCTTGTTCGGGAGGAGATTCACAGATACGCAGTATTTT.